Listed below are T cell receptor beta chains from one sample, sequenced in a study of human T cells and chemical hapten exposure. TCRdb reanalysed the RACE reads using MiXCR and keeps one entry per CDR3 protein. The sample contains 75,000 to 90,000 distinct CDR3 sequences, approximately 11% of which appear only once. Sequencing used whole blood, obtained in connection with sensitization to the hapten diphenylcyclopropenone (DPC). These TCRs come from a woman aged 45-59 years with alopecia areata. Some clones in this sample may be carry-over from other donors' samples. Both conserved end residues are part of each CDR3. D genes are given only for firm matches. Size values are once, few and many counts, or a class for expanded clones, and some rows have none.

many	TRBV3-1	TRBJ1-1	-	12	CASSQGPTEAFF	TGTGCCAGCAGCCAAGGGCCAACTGAAGCTTTCTTT
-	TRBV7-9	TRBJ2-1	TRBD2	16	CASSPKVRLAADEQFF	TGTGCCAGCAGCCCCAAGGTGAGACTAGCGGCGGATGAGCAGTTCTTC
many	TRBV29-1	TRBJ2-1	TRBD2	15	CSVEPPSGSYNEQFF	TGCAGCGTTGAACCCCCTAGCGGTTCCTACAATGAGCAGTTCTTC
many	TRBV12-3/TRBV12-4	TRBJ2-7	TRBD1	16	CASSPAGGQGLSEQYF	TGTGCCAGCAGCCCCGCCGGGGGACAGGGACTGTCCGAGCAGTACTTC
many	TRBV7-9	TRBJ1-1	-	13	CASSFQGNTEAFF	TGTGCCAGCAGCTTTCAAGGGAACACTGAAGCTTTCTTT
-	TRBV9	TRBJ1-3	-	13	CASSVAQGNTIYF	TGTGCCAGCAGCGTAGCACAGGGCAACACCATATATTTT
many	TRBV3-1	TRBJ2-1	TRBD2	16	CASSLGTSGNGNEQFF	TGTGCCAGCAGCCTAGGGACTAGCGGGAACGGCAATGAGCAGTTCTTC
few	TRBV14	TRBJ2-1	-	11	CASSQGTKQFF	TGTGCCAGCAGCCAAGGGACAAAGCAGTTCTTC
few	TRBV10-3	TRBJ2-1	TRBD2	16	CAISAGLAGIYNEQFF	TGTGCCATCAGTGCGGGACTAGCGGGAATTTACAATGAGCAGTTCTTC
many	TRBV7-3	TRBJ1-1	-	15	CASSFQGGGYTEAFF	TGTGCCAGCAGCTTCCAGGGTGGAGGGTATACTGAAGCTTTCTTT
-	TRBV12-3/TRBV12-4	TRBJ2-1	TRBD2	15	CASSLGGTFYNEQFF	TGTGCCAGCAGTTTGGGGGGGACTTTCTACAATGAGCAGTTCTTC
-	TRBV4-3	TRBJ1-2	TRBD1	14	CASSQDRDYYGYTF	TGCGCCAGCAGCCAGGACAGGGACTACTATGGCTACACCTTC
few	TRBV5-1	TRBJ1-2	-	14	CASSLGQGGDGYTF	TGCGCCAGCAGCTTGGGGCAGGGAGGAGACGGCTACACCTTC
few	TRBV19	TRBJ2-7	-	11	CASSTGYEQYF	TGTGCCAGTAGCACAGGGTACGAGCAGTACTTC
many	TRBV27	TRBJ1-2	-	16	CASSLRRPGYNYGYTF	TGTGCCAGCAGTTTGAGGCGTCCGGGGTACAACTATGGCTACACCTTC
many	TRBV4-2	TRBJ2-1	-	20	CASSQDLRSLGRIGDDEQFF	TGTGCCAGCAGCCAAGACCTAAGATCTTTGGGACGGATTGGGGACGATGAGCAGTTCTTC
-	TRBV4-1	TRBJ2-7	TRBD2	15	CASSQVETSSYEQYF	TGCGCCAGCAGCCAAGTAGAGACTAGCAGTTACGAGCAGTACTTC
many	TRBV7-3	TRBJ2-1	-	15	CASSRQGGGYNEQFF	TGTGCCAGCAGCAGACAGGGAGGAGGGTACAATGAGCAGTTCTTC
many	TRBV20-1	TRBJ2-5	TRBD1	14	CSAARTGLQETQYF	TGCAGTGCTGCCCGGACAGGGTTACAAGAGACCCAGTACTTC
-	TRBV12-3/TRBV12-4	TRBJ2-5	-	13	CASSLARGETQYF	TGTGCCAGCAGTTTAGCCCGAGGAGAGACCCAGTACTTC
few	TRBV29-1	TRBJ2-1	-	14	CSVIRDSGHNEQFF	TGCAGCGTTATCCGGGACTCCGGACACAATGAGCAGTTCTTC
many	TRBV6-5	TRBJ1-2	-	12	CASKDSFYGYTF	TGTGCCAGCAAAGATTCCTTCTATGGCTACACCTTC
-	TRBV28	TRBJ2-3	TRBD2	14	CASSSGGAADTQYF	TGTGCCAGCAGCTCCGGGGGGGCGGCAGATACGCAGTATTTT
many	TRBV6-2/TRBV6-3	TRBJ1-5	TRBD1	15	CASSAATGNNQPQHF	TGTGCCAGCAGCGCCGCGACAGGGAACAATCAGCCCCAGCATTTT
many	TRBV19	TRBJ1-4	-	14	CASSPTIRGEKLFF	TGTGCCAGTAGTCCGACAATTAGGGGAGAAAAACTGTTTTTT
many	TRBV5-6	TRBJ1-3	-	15	CASSQRTVAWNTIYF	TGTGCCAGCAGTCAAAGGACAGTGGCCTGGAACACCATATATTTT
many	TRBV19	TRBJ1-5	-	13	CASSNRVNQPQHF	TGTGCCAGTAGTAACAGGGTTAATCAGCCCCAGCATTTT
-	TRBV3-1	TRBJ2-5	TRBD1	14	CASSQRGRAETQYF	TGTGCCAGCAGCCAAAGGGGGCGCGCGGAGACCCAGTACTTC